Here is one T cell receptor (beta chain) with its context. Its cognate antigen is unknown. These gene names are mouse names. The read is 1 residue too short to cover the CDR3 end, so that end is filled in from the germline J gene. The sample is drawn from a study of tissue T cells after allogeneic stem cell transplantation. The CDR3 is made up of 15 amino acids. In germline, CDR1 is KGHTA, CDR2 FQNQQP. Described time point: mouse harvest day 7 after allogeneic transplant. Mouse grafts combined 10^7 T-cell-depleted bone marrow cells with 10^6 splenic CD5+ T cells. Study-wide results and caveats: This small cohort was clinically heterogeneous, and sampling depth was a limitation. Across patients, clones rarely overlapped, yet motif clusters were shared tissue-specifically. Alloreactivity or antigen specificity of tissue TCRs was not determined; some clones might be host cells.

TCRbeta CDR3 was sequenced at survey depth with template counts. Clones were read by immunoSEQ multiplex PCR, and TCRdb kept only the in-frame ones, dropping some. The profile covers over 7,000 clones, with 45% appearing a single time and 6% to 7.5% taken by the ten largest. Material for sequencing was gut tissue. This sequence joins TRBV23 and TRBJ2-2; the table names TRBD1, a call not compared with the DNA. This receptor was identified in a female BALB/c mouse given C57BL/6 T cells with graft-versus-host disease after an allogeneic hematopoietic cell transplant. CDR3 DNA (partial): TGCTCCAGCAGTCAATGGGACAGAAACACCGGGCAGCTCTAC. This codes for CSSSQWDRNTGQLY. The whole CDR3 protein is CSSSQWDRNTGQLYF.